The T cell receptor beta chain described here comes from a study of cytomegalovirus exposure and HLA in healthy donors. The PCR made use of 60 Vbeta and 13 Jbeta primers. The repertoire was sequenced with immunoSEQ multiplex PCR; TCRdb's copy has only in-frame clones and lacks some. The profile covers about 100,000 clones, with more than 65% appearing a single time and 4% taken by the ten largest. Sequencing used PBMCs. The clonotype comes from a woman between 50 and 59 years old in good health and CMV-seropositive.

CDR3 in DNA: TGTGCCAGCAGTTACTCGAACGGGAACCAAGAGACCCAGTACTTC. It codes for CASSYSNGNQETQYF. The chain couples TRBV6-5 to TRBJ2-5; D perhaps matches TRBD2 (5 bases). Germline V CDR1 and CDR2: MNHEY, SVGAGI. The CDR3 is 15 residues long. Trimming removed 0 bases from V and 0 bases from J, with 8 bases in between.